The following is a T cell receptor (beta chain) sequence with its context. Stated time point: blood 4 weeks post-SBRT, at nephrectomy. Described treatment: 15 Gy SBRT to primary tumor, nephrectomy 4 weeks later. Nephrectomy followed 15 Gy stereotactic body radiation by 4 weeks. Radiation-treated patients gave blood at baseline, week 2 and week 4. Method: immunoSEQ multiplex PCR; TCRdb's copy keeps in-frame clones and lacks some. This table has approximately 86,000 clones, 70% to 90% appearing once. This entry is derived from a study of radiation and T cells in renal cell carcinoma. The V end was cut by 8 bases, the J end by 0 bases, with 14 bases between. The CDR3 sequence is 15 residues long. Germline assignment: CDR1 MDHEN and CDR2 SYDVKM.

The receptor's source is a man in his fifties or sixties with renal cell carcinoma. The sequencing here drew on blood, taken from a patient whose treatment included radiotherapy and nephrectomy. This chain joins TRBV28 and TRBJ1-3; no definite D call. CDR3 region: CASFTHEGSGNTIYF. The CDR3 coding sequence is TGTGCCAGCTTCACACACGAAGGCTCTGGAAACACCATATATTTT.